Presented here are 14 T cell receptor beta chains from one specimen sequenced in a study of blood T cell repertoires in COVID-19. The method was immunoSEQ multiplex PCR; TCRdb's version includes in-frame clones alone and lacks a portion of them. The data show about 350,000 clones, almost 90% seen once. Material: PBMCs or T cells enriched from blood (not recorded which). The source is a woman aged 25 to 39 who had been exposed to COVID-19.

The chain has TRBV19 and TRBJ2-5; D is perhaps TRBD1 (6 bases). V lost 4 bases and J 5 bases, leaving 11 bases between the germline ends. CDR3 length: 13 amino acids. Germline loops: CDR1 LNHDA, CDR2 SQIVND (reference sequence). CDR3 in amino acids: CASSNRAAETQYF. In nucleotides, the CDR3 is TGTGCCAGTAGTAACAGGGCCGCGGAGACCCAGTACTTC.

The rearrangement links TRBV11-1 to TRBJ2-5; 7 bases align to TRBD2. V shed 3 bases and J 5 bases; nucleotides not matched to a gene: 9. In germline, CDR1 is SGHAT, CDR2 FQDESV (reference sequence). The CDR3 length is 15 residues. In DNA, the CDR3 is TGTGCCAGCAGCTTTGCAGGGAGGGGCGAGGAGACCCAGTACTTC. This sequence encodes CASSFAGRGEETQYF.

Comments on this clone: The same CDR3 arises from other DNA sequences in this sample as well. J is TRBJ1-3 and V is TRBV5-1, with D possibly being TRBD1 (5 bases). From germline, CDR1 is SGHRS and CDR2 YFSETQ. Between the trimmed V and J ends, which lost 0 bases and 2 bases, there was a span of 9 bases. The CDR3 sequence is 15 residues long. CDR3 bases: TGCGCCAGCAGCTTGGTGGGGGGAACTGGAAACACCATATATTTT. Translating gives CASSLVGGTGNTIYF.

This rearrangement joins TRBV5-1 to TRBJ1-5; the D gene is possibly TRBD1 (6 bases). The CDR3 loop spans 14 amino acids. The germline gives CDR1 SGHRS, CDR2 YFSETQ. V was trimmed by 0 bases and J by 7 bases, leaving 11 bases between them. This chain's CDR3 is CASSLEGGGQPQHF. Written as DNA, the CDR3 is TGCGCCAGCAGCTTGGAAGGGGGTGGGCAGCCCCAGCATTTT.

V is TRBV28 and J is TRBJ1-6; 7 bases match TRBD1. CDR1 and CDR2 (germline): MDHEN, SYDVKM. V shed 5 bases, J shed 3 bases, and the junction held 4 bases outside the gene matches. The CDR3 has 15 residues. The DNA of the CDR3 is TGTGCCAGCAGTATGGGACAGAGCTATAATTCACCCCTCCACTTT. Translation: CASSMGQSYNSPLHF. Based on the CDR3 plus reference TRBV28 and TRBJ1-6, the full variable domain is DVKVTQSSRYLVKRTGEKVFLECVQDMDHENMFWYRQDPGLGLRLIYFSYDVKMKEKGDIPEGYSVSREKKERFSLILESASTNQTSMYLCASSMGQSYNSPLHFGNGTRLTVT.

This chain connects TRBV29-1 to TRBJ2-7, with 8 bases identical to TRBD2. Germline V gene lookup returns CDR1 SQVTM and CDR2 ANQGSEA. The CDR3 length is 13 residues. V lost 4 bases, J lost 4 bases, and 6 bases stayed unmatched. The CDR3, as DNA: TGCAGCGTTGGCCCGCTAGCGGGTTACGAGCAGTACTTC. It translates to CSVGPLAGYEQYF.

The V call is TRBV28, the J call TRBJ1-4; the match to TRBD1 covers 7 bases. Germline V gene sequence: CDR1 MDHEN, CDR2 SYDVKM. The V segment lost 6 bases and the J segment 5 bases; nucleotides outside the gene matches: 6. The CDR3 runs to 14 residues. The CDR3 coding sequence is TGTGCCAGCAGGCTGGGACAGACAAATGAAAAACTGTTTTTT. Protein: CASRLGQTNEKLFF. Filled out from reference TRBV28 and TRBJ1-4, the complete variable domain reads DVKVTQSSRYLVKRTGEKVFLECVQDMDHENMFWYRQDPGLGLRLIYFSYDVKMKEKGDIPEGYSVSREKKERFSLILESASTNQTSMYLCASRLGQTNEKLFFGSGTQLSVL.

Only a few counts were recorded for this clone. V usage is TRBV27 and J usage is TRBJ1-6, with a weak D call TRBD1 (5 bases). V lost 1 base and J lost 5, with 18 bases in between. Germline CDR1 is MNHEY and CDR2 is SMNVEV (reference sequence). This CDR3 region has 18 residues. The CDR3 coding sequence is TGTGCCAGCAGTTTATACCCTCCTGGCAGGGCCCATAATTCACCCCTCCACTTT. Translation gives CASSLYPPGRAHNSPLHF.

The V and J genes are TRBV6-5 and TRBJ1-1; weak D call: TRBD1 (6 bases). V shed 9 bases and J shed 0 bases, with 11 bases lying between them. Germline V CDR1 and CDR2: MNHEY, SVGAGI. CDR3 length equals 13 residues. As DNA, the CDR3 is TGTGCCAGTAGACAGGTGATGAACACTGAAGCTTTCTTT. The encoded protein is CASRQVMNTEAFF.

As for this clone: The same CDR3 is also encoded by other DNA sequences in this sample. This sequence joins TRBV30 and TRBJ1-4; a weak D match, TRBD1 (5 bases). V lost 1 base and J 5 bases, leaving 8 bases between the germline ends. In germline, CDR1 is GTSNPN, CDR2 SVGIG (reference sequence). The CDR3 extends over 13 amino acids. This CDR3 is CAWSGQLNEKLFF. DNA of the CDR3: TGTGCCTGGAGTGGACAGCTCAATGAAAAACTGTTTTTT. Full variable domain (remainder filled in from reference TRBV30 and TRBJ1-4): SQTIHQWPATLVQPVGSPLSLECTVEGTSNPNLYWYRQAAGRGLQLLFYSVGIGQISSEVPQNLSASRPQDRQFILSSKKLLLSDSGFYLCAWSGQLNEKLFFGSGTQLSVL.

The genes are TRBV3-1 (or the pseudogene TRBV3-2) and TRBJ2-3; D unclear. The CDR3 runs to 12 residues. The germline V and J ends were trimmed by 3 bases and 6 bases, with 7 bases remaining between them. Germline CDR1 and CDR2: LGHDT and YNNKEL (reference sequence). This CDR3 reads CASSHSLDTQYF. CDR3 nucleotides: TGTGCCAGCAGCCATAGTCTGGATACGCAGTATTTT.

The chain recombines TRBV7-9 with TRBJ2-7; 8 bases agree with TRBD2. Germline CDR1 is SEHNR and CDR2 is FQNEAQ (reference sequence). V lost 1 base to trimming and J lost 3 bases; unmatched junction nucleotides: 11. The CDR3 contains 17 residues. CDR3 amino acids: CASSLGASGWLHYEQYF. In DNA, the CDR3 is TGTGCCAGCAGCTTAGGGGCTAGCGGGTGGCTCCACTACGAGCAGTACTTC.

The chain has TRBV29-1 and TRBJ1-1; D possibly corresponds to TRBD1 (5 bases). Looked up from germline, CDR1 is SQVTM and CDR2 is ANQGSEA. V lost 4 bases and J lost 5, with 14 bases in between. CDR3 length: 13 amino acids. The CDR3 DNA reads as TGCAGCGTTGGTACAGCGCCAGGGACTGAAGCTTTCTTT. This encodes CSVGTAPGTEAFF.

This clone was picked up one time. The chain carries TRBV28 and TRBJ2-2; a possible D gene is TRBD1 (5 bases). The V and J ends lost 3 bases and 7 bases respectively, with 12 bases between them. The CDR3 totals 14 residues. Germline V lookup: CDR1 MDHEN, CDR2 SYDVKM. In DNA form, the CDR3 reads TGTGCCAGCAGTTTTACAGGATTGGGCGGGGAGCTGTTTTTT. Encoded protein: CASSFTGLGGELFF. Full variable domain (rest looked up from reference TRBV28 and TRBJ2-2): DVKVTQSSRYLVKRTGEKVFLECVQDMDHENMFWYRQDPGLGLRLIYFSYDVKMKEKGDIPEGYSVSREKKERFSLILESASTNQTSMYLCASSFTGLGGELFFGEGSRLTVL.